A single sample gave rise to the 15 T cell receptor beta chains below, sequenced in a study of T cell repertoires in cytomegalovirus infection. Antigen specificity for these receptors is unknown. One entry per CDR3 protein results from TCRdb running MiXCR on the reads. The repertoire holds approximately 770,000 distinct CDR3 sequences, with 29% as singletons. This sample comprised cultured CD8+ T cells from PBMCs, obtained from culture after CMV antigen stimulation. These receptors were obtained from a human donor in good health (CMV status not recorded). Some clones in this sample may be carry-over from other donors' samples.

This clonotype was found a few times. V usage is TRBV24-1 and J usage is TRBJ1-3; TRBD1 might be the D (5 bases). The germline gives CDR1 KGHDR, CDR2 SFDVKD. Trimming took 8 bases from V and 4 from J, leaving 26 bases between them. This CDR3 region has 18 residues. CDR3 residues: CATNTKRGQEGYGNTIYF. In DNA, the CDR3 is TGTGCCACCAATACAAAAAGGGGCCAGGAAGGTTACGGAAACACCATATATTTT.

The rearrangement uses TRBV6-5 and TRBJ2-5; 7 bases are shared with TRBD1. This CDR3 has 16 residues. Germline trimming cut 5 bases from V and 5 bases from J; bases unmatched to any gene: 14. The germline V gene encodes CDR1 MNHEY and CDR2 SVGAGI. DNA for the CDR3: TGTGCCAGCAGTAACAGTTATATAGAGGGGGCCGAGACCCAGTACTTC. Its translation is CASSNSYIEGAETQYF.

This clonotype has at least ten counts. CDR3 DNA: TGTGCCAGCAGCTTAGGGGAGACCTTGGAGCAGTTCTTC. Translated, it gives CASSLGETLEQFF. The rearrangement links TRBV7-8 to TRBJ2-1, with a possible D match to TRBD2 (5 bases). CDR1 is SGHVS, CDR2 FQNEAQ, per germline. This CDR3 has 13 residues. Trimming took off 1 base at V and 10 bases at J, with 11 bases between the two ends.

V gene TRBV25-1 combines with J gene TRBJ2-2; D remains ambiguous. Germline loops: CDR1 MGHDK, CDR2 SYGVNS. Deletions cut 3 bases from V and 4 bases from J, with 6 bases between. This CDR3 region has 13 residues. CDR3 region: CASSDPPTGELFF. As DNA, the CDR3 is TGTGCCAGCAGTGACCCTCCCACCGGGGAGCTGTTTTTT. Full variable domain (rest looked up from reference TRBV25-1 and TRBJ2-2): EADIYQTPRYLVIGTGKKITLECSQTMGHDKMYWYQQDPGMELHLIHYSYGVNSTEKGDLSSESTVSRIRTEHFPLTLESARPSHTSQYLCASSDPPTGELFFGEGSRLTVL.

The chain couples TRBV6-1 to TRBJ2-1; unclear D gene. Per the germline V gene, CDR1 is MNHNS and CDR2 is SASEGT. This CDR3 is built from 14 residues. With 3 bases removed from V and 0 bases from J, the gap between germline ends came to 6 bases. In DNA form, the CDR3 reads TGTGCCAGCAGTGATGACAACTCCTACAATGAGCAGTTCTTC. Protein sequence: CASSDDNSYNEQFF.

V is TRBV27 and J is TRBJ1-2; D is unresolved. Germline CDR1 reads MNHEY; CDR2 reads SMNVEV (reference sequence). Trimming took 0 bases from V and 0 from J, leaving 14 bases between them. The CDR3 sequence is 17 residues long. The CDR3 nucleotides are TGTGCCAGCAGTTTATCGATTGAGACGGCGGCTAACTATGGCTACACCTTC. It specifies CASSLSIETAANYGYTF.

The chain recombines TRBV27 with TRBJ1-2, with TRBD1 identical over 8 bases. CDR3 length equals 17 residues. The germline gives CDR1 MNHEY, CDR2 SMNVEV (reference sequence). The trim removed 5 bases at V and 2 bases at J, leaving 13 bases unmatched. The DNA of the CDR3 is TGTGCCAGCAGTCCGGACAGGGTTGGGGAGCTCAACTATGGCTACACCTTC. Its translation is CASSPDRVGELNYGYTF.

This clonotype was seen only a few times. The chain employs TRBV12-3 or TRBV12-4 and TRBJ1-5; D remains ambiguous. Trimming shortened V by 2 bases and J by 1 base, and 12 bases separated the two germline ends. The CDR3 consists of 16 residues. The CDR3: CASSLTGPTSNQPQHF. As DNA, the CDR3 is TGTGCCAGCAGTTTAACGGGCCCCACGAGCAATCAGCCCCAGCATTTT.

This chain joins TRBV7-9 and TRBJ1-2; the D gene is possibly TRBD1 (5 bases). The ends were cut back, 8 bases at V and 4 bases at J, with 20 bases in the middle. CDR1 and CDR2 (germline): SEHNR, FQNEAQ (reference sequence). CDR3 length equals 15 residues. DNA of the CDR3: TGTGCCAGCGAAGAATGGGCAGGGAATAGCTATGGCTACACCTTC. This codes for CASEEWAGNSYGYTF.

This clonotype was detected a few times. The chain employs TRBV12-3 or TRBV12-4 and TRBJ2-6, with D uncertain. Trimming took 10 bases from V and 0 from J, leaving 4 bases between them. The CDR3 is made up of 12 amino acids. In DNA form, the CDR3 reads TGTGCCACCCACTCTGGGGCCAACGTCCTGACTTTC. Its protein is CATHSGANVLTF.

This clonotype was seen ten or more times. The chain employs TRBV7-3 and TRBJ2-2; 12 bases line up with TRBD1. Per germline, CDR1 SGHTA and CDR2 FQGTGA. J was trimmed by 6 bases and V by 2 bases; bases with no gene match: 4. The CDR3 length is 16 residues. CDR3 amino acids: CASSLPGQGAAGELFF. CDR3 DNA: TGTGCCAGCAGCTTACCGGGACAGGGGGCGGCCGGGGAGCTGTTTTTT.

The chain combines TRBV29-1 with TRBJ1-3; D remains unclear. This CDR3 has 17 amino acids. The V end lost 4 bases, the J end lost 0 bases, and 19 bases lay between the germline ends. Germline loops: CDR1 SQVTM, CDR2 ANQGSEA. The CDR3 coding sequence is TGCAGCGTTGTAGCCGCGGTGAGGGAAACCTCTGGAAACACCATATATTTT. This sequence encodes CSVVAAVRETSGNTIYF.

V and J are TRBV6-2 or TRBV6-3 and TRBJ2-5; 12 nucleotides match TRBD2. The CDR3 sequence is 16 residues long. The junction had 8 bases not matched to a gene; V was cut back by 4 bases and J by 5 bases. From germline, CDR1 is MNHEY and CDR2 SVGEGT. Here the CDR3 DNA reads TGTGCCAGCAGTTCCCGCGGACTAGCGGGGAGGGAGACCCAGTACTTC. It codes for CASSSRGLAGRETQYF.

This CDR3 reads CASSLIQGGGNYGYTF. CDR3 coding DNA: TGTGCCAGCAGTTTAATTCAAGGGGGCGGAAACTATGGCTACACCTTC. V is TRBV27 and J is TRBJ1-2, with 7 bases aligning to TRBD1. This CDR3 comprises 16 residues. Germline V gene data show CDR1 as MNHEY and CDR2 as SMNVEV (reference sequence). Germline trimming cut 2 bases from V and 2 bases from J; bases unmatched to any gene: 8.

The chain links TRBV24-1 to TRBJ2-3; D not certain. The CDR3 is 14 amino acids. Germline CDR1 and CDR2: KGHDR and SFDVKD. Between the trimmed V and J ends, which lost 7 bases and 2 bases, there was a span of 12 bases. This chain's CDR3 is CATSQDQNTDTQYF. In DNA form, the CDR3 reads TGTGCCACCAGCCAGGATCAGAACACAGATACGCAGTATTTT.